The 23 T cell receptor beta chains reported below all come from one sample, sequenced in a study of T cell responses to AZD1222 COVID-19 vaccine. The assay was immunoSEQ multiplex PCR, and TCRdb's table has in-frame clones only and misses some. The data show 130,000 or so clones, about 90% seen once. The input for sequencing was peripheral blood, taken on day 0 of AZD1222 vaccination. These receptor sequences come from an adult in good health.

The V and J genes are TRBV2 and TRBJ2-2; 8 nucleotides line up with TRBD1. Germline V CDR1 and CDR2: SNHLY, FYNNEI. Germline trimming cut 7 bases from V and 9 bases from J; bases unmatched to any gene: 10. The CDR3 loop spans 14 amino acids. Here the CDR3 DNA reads TGTGCCAGCATGAAGGCGACAGGGGAGAGGGAGCTGTTTTTT. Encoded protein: CASMKATGERELFF.

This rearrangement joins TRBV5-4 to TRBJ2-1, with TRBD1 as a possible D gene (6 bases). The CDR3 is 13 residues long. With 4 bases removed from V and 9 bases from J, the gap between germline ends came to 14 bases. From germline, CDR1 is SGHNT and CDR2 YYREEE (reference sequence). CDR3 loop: CASSHPQGSEQFF. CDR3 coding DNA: TGTGCCAGCAGCCACCCACAGGGAAGTGAGCAGTTCTTC.

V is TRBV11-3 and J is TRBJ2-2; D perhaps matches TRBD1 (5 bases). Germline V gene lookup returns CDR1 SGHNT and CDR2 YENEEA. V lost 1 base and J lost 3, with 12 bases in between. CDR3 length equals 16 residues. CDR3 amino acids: CASSLVTAGYTGELFF. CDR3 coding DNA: TGTGCCAGCAGCTTAGTTACGGCAGGGTACACCGGGGAGCTGTTTTTT.

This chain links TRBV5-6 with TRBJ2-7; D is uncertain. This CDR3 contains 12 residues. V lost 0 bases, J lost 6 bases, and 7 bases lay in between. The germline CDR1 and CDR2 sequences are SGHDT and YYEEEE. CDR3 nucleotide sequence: TGTGCCAGCAGCTTGGGGCAAAGCGAGCAGTACTTC. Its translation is CASSLGQSEQYF. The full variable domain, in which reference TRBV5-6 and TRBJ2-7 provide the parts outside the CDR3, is DAGVTQSPTHLIKTRGQQVTLRCSPKSGHDTVSWYQQALGQGPQFIFQYYEEEERQRGNFPDRFSGHQFPNYSSELNVNALLLGDSALYLCASSLGQSEQYFGPGTRLTVT.

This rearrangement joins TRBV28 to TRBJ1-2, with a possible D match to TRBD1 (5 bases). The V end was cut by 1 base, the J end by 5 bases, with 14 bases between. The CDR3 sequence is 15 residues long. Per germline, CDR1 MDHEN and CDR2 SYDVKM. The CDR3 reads CASSLFERGGYGYTF. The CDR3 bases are TGTGCCAGCAGTTTATTCGAAAGGGGTGGGTATGGCTACACCTTC.

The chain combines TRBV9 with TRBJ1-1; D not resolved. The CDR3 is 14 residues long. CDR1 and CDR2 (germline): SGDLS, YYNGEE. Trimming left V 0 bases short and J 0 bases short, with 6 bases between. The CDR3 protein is CASSVGTVNTEAFF. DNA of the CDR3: TGTGCCAGCAGCGTAGGGACCGTGAACACTGAAGCTTTCTTT.

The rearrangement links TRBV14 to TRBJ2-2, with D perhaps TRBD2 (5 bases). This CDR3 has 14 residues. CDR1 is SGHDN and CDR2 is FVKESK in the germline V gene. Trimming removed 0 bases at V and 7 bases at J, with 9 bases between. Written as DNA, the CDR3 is TGTGCCAGCAGCCAAGAAAGAGGGTACGGGGAGCTGTTTTTT. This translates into CASSQERGYGELFF. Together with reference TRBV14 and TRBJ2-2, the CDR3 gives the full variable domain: EAGVTQFPSHSVIEKGQTVTLRCDPISGHDNLYWYRRVMGKEIKFLLHFVKESKQDESGMPNNRFLAERTGGTYSTLKVQPAELEDSGVYFCASSQERGYGELFFGEGSRLTVL.

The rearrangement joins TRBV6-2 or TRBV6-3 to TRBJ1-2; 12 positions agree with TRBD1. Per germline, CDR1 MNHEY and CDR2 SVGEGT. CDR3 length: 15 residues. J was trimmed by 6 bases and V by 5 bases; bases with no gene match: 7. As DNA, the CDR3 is TGTGCCAGCAGTGTGGGACAGGGGGCATCTAATGGCTACACCTTC. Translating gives CASSVGQGASNGYTF.

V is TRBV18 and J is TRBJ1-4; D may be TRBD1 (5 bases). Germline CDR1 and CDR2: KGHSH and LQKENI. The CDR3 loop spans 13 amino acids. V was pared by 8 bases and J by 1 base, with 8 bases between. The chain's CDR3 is CASAGGTNEKLFF. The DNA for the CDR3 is TGTGCCAGCGCTGGGGGAACTAATGAAAAACTGTTTTTT.

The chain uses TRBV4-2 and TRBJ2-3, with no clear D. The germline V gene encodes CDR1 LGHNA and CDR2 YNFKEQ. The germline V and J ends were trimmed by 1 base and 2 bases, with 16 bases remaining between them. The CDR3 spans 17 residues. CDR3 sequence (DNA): TGTGCCAGCAGCCAAGGGTGGGCCGCGATGTCCACAGATACGCAGTATTTT. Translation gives CASSQGWAAMSTDTQYF.

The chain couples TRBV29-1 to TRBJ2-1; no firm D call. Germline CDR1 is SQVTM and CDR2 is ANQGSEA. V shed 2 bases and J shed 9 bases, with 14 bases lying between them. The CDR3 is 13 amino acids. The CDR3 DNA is TGCAGCGTTGAACCACCAGGATTAAGTGAGCAGTTCTTC. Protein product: CSVEPPGLSEQFF.

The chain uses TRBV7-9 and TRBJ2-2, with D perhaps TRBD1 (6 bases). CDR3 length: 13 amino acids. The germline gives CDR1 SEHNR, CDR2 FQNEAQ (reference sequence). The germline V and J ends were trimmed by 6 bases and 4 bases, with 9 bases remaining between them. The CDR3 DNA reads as TGTGCCAGCAGTTTGACAGGCACCGGGGAGCTGTTTTTT. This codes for CASSLTGTGELFF.

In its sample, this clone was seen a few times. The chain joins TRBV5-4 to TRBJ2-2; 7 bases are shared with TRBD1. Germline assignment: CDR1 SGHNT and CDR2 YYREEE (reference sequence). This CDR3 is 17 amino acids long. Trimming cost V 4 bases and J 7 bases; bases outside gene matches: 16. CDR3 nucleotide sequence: TGTGCCAGCAGCCGAAGTACGACAGGGCGGAGAGGCGGGGAGCTGTTTTTT. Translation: CASSRSTTGRRGGELFF.

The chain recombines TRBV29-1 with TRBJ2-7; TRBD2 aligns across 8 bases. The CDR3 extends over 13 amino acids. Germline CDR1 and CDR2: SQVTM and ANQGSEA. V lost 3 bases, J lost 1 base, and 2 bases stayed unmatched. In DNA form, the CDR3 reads TGCAGCGTTGAGACTAGCGCTTCCTACGAGCAGTACTTC. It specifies CSVETSASYEQYF.

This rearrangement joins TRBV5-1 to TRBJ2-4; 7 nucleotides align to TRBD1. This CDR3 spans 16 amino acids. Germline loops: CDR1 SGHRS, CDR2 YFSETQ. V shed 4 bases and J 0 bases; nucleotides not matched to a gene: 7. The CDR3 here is CASSLGTVLAKNIQYF. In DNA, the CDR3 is TGCGCCAGCAGCCTAGGGACAGTACTAGCCAAAAACATTCAGTACTTC.

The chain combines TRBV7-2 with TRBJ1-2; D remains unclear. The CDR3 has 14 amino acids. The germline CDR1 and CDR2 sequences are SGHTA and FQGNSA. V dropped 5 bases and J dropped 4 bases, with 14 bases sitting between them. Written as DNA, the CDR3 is TGTGCCAGCAGCACCTACAATTACTTCTATGGCTACACCTTC. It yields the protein CASSTYNYFYGYTF.

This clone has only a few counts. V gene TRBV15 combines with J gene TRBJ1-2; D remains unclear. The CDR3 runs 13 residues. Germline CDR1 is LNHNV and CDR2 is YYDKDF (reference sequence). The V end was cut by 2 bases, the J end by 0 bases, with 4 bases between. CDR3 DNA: TGTGCCACCAGCAGATTAGCTAACTATGGCTACACCTTC. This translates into CATSRLANYGYTF.

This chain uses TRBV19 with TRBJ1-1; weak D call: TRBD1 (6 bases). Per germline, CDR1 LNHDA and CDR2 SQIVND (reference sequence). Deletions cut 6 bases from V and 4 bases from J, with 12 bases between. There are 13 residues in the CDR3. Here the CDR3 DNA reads TGTGCCAGTAGCAGGGGTCTTTTCACTGAAGCTTTCTTT. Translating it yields CASSRGLFTEAFF. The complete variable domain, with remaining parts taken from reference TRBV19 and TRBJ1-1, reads DGGITQSPKYLFRKEGQNVTLSCEQNLNHDAMYWYRQDPGQGLRLIYYSQIVNDFQKGDIAEGYSVSREKKESFPLTVTSAQKNPTAFYLCASSRGLFTEAFFGQGTRLTVV.

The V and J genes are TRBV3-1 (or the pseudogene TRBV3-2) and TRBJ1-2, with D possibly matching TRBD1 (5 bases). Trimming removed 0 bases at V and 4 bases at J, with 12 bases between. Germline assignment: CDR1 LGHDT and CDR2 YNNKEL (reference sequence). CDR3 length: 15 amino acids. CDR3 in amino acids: CASSQDGGRAYGYTF. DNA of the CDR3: TGTGCCAGCAGCCAAGATGGTGGCAGGGCCTATGGCTACACCTTC.

CDR3 nucleotide sequence: TGTGCCAGCAGTGTCACAGGGGGCTTTGACTATGGCTACACCTTC. Encoded protein: CASSVTGGFDYGYTF. The chain combines TRBV27 with TRBJ1-2; 9 nucleotides agree with TRBD1. CDR3 length: 15 residues. Germline values: CDR1 MNHEY, CDR2 SMNVEV (reference sequence). J lost 3 bases, V lost 5 bases, and 7 bases had no gene match.

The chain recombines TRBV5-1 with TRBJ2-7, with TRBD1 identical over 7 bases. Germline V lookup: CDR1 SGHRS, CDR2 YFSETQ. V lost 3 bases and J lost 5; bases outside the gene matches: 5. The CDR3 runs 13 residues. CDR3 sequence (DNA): TGCGCCAGCAGCTCGACAGGGATACACGAGCAGTACTTC. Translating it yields CASSSTGIHEQYF.

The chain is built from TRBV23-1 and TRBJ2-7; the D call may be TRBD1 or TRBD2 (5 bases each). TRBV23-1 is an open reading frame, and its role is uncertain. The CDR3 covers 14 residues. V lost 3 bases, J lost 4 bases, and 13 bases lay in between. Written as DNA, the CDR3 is TGCGCCAGCAGTCACCCTGGGACGGATTACGAGCAGTACTTC. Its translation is CASSHPGTDYEQYF.

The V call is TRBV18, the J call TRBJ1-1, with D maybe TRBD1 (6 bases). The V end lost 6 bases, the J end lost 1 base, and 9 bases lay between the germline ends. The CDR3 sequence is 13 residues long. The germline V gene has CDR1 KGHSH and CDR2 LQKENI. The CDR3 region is CASSPTGNTEAFF. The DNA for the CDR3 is TGTGCCAGCTCCCCGACAGGGAACACTGAAGCTTTCTTT.